One sample yielded the 5 T cell receptor beta chains listed below, sequenced in a study of cytomegalovirus exposure and HLA in healthy donors. Amplification used 60 Vbeta primers and 13 Jbeta primers. The method was immunoSEQ multiplex PCR; TCRdb's version includes in-frame clones alone and lacks a portion of them. In the table there are over 150,000 clones, 70% to 80% of which are singletons. Specimen: PBMCs. The receptors were sampled from a woman aged 25 to 39 in good health and CMV-seropositive.

The rearrangement joins TRBV28 to TRBJ2-1, with 7 bases identical to TRBD1. The J segment lost 2 bases and the V segment lost 2 bases, leaving 3 bases of the junction unmatched. This CDR3 is built from 15 residues. Germline assignment: CDR1 MDHEN and CDR2 SYDVKM. The chain's CDR3 is CASSLEGTAYNEQFF. Written as DNA, the CDR3 is TGTGCCAGCAGTTTAGAGGGGACAGCCTACAATGAGCAGTTCTTC.

This clone was seen once. The chain recombines TRBV5-6 with TRBJ2-4; D is ambiguous. V was shortened by 1 base and J by 0 bases, with 14 bases between the two germline ends. The germline V gene encodes CDR1 SGHDT and CDR2 YYEEEE. This CDR3 contains 17 residues. The CDR3, as DNA: TGTGCCAGCAGCTTGCAATCCGAGTCTCTAGCCAAAAACATTCAGTACTTC. Translated: CASSLQSESLAKNIQYF.

The rearrangement uses TRBV7-3 and TRBJ2-1; D is possibly TRBD1 (5 bases). Trimming cost V 5 bases and J 2 bases, with 16 bases left between them. Germline V CDR1 and CDR2: SGHTA, FQGTGA. This CDR3 is 16 amino acids long. In DNA form, the CDR3 reads TGTGCCAGCAGCATTACTACAGGATATGCCTACAATGAGCAGTTCTTC. Translated, it gives CASSITTGYAYNEQFF.

The chain uses TRBV28 and TRBJ2-7, with 9 bases identical to TRBD1. From germline, CDR1 is MDHEN and CDR2 SYDVKM. The V gene end was trimmed by 8 bases and the J gene end by 1 base; junction bases not matched to a gene: 3. The CDR3 spans 13 residues. CDR3 nucleotide sequence: TGTGCCAGCGGGACAGGGCAATCCTACGAGCAGTACTTC. This gives the protein CASGTGQSYEQYF.

J is TRBJ2-7 and V is TRBV28; 7 nucleotides align to TRBD2. The CDR3 totals 16 residues. The germline CDR1 and CDR2 sequences are MDHEN and SYDVKM. After removal of 6 bases from V and 2 bases from J, the junction contained 13 bases not matched to a gene. The CDR3 spells CASSSFSWTRTYEQYF. The CDR3 nucleotides read TGTGCCAGCAGCAGTTTTTCCTGGACTAGGACCTACGAGCAGTACTTC.